The sequence of this TCR beta chain was determined in a study of shared clonotypes between healthy human individuals. V lost 1 base and J lost 6, with 19 bases in between. CDR1 and CDR2 (germline): LGHNA, YNFKEQ. The CDR3 is 16 amino acids. Using immunoSEQ multiplex PCR, the repertoire was profiled, and TCRdb retains in-frame clones only, with some absent. The data show approximately 2.5 million clones, over 85% seen once. This chain connects TRBV4-2 to TRBJ2-7; possible D gene TRBD2, 6 bases. Sample: naive CD4+ T cells from PBMCs. The subset here: CD45RA+ positively selected. This TCR was sampled from a man aged 18 to 35 in good health. Some clones in this sample may be carry-over from other donors' samples. CDR3 nucleotides: TGTGCCAGCAGCCAAGTGGCGCGGGATAAGGGTCCCGAGCAGTACTTC. This sequence encodes CASSQVARDKGPEQYF.